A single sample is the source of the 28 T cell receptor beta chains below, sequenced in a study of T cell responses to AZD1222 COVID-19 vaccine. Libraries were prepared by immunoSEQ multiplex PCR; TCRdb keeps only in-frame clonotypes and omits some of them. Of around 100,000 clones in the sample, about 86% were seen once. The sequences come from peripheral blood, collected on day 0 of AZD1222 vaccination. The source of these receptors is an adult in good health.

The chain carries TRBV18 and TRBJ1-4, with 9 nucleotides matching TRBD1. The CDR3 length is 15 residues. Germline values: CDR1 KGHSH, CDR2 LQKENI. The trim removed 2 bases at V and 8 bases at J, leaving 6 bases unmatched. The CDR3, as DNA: TGTGCCAGCTCACCATCGGGACAGGGAACGGAAAAACTGTTTTTT. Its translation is CASSPSGQGTEKLFF.

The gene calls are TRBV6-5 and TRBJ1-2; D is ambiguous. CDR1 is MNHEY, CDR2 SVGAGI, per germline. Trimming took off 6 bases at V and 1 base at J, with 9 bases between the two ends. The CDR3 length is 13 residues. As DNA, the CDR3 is TGTGCCAGCAGCCCGGACGGTAACTATGGCTACACCTTC. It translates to CASSPDGNYGYTF.

The CDR3 bases are TGTGCCAGCAGTTACACGATCAGACATGGCACCATATATTTT. Its protein is CASSYTIRHGTIYF. The rearrangement uses TRBV6-5 and TRBJ1-3; no reliable D call. The CDR3 totals 14 residues. The ends were cut back, 2 bases at V and 9 bases at J, with 14 bases in the middle. Germline CDR1 is MNHEY and CDR2 is SVGAGI.

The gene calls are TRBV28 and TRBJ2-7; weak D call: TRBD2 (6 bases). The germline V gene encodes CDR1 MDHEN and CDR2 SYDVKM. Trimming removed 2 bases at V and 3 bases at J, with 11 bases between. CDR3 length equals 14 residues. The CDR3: CASSLRPEGYEQYF. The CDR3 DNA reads TGTGCCAGCAGTTTACGCCCGGAGGGCTACGAGCAGTACTTC.

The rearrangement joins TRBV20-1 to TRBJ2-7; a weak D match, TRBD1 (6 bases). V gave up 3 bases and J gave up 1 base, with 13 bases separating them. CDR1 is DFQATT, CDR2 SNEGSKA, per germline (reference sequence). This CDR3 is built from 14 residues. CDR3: CSASLPGESYEQYF. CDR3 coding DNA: TGCAGTGCTAGTTTGCCAGGGGAGTCCTACGAGCAGTACTTC.

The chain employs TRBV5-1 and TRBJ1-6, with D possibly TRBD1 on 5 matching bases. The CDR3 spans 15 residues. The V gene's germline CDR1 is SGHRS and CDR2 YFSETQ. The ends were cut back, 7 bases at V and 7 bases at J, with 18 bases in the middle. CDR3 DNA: TGCGCCAGCCGCACTGGGGCCGCTGGGAATTCACCCCTCCACTTT. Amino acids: CASRTGAAGNSPLHF.

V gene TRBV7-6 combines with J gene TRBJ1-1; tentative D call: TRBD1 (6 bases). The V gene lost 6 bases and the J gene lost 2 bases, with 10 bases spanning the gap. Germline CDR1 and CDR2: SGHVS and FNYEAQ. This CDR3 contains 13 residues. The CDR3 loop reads CASSTGTNTEAFF. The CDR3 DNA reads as TGTGCCAGCAGTACCGGGACAAACACTGAAGCTTTCTTT.

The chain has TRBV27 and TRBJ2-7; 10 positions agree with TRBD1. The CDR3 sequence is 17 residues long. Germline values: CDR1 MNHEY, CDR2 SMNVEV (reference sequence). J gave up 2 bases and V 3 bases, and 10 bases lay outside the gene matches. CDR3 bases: TGTGCCAGCAGTTTGTACTCCGGACAGGGGGGTACCTACGAGCAGTACTTC. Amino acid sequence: CASSLYSGQGGTYEQYF.

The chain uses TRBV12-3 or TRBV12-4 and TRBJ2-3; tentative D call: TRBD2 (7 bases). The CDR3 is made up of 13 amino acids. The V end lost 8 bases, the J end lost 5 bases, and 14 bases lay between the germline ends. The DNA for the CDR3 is TGTGCCAGCGGGGGGGGCTCGGGAGATACGCAGTATTTT. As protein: CASGGGSGDTQYF.

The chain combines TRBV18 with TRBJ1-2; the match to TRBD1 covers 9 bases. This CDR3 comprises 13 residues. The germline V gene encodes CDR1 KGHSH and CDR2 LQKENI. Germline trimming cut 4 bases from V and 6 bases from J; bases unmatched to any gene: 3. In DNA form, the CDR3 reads TGTGCCAGCTCACTCGGGACAGGGAATGGCTACACCTTC. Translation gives CASSLGTGNGYTF.

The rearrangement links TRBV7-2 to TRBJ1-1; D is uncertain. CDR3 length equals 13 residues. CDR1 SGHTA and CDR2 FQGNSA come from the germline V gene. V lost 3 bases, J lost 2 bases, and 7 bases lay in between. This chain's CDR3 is CASSLNINTEAFF. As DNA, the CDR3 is TGTGCCAGCAGCTTGAACATTAACACTGAAGCTTTCTTT.

The CDR3 bases are TGTGCCAGTAGTATGTCTTCGGCTAGCGGGAGTTTTTACGAGCAGTACTTC. Residues: CASSMSSASGSFYEQYF. J is TRBJ2-7 and V is TRBV19, with 10 bases lining up with TRBD2. The CDR3 length is 17 residues. Unmatched junction bases numbered 12, after V lost 3 bases and J lost 4 bases. CDR1 is LNHDA, CDR2 SQIVND, per germline (reference sequence). Full variable domain (missing parts from reference TRBV19 and TRBJ2-7): DGGITQSPKYLFRKEGQNVTLSCEQNLNHDAMYWYRQDPGQGLRLIYYSQIVNDFQKGDIAEGYSVSREKKESFPLTVTSAQKNPTAFYLCASSMSSASGSFYEQYFGPGTRLTVT.

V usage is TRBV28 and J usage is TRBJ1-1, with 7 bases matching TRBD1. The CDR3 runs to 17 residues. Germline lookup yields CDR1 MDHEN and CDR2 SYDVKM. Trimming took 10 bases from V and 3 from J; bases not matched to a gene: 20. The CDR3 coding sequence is TGTGCCACCCGACAGGGCTCCCTCTTAATGGATTACACTGAAGCTTTCTTT. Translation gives CATRQGSLLMDYTEAFF.

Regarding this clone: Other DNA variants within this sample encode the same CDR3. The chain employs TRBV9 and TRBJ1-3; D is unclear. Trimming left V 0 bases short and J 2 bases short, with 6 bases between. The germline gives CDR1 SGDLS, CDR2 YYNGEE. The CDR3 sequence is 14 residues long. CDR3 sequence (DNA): TGTGCCAGCAGCGTAGCTACAGCTGGAAACACCATATATTTT. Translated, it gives CASSVATAGNTIYF.

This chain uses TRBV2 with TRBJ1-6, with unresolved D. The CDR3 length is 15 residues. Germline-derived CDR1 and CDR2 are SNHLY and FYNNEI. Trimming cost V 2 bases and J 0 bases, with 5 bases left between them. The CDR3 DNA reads TGTGCCAGCAGTGAACAGTTCTCCTATAATTCACCCCTCCACTTT. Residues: CASSEQFSYNSPLHF. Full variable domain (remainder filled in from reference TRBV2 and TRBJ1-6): EPEVTQTPSHQVTQMGQEVILRCVPISNHLYFYWYRQILGQKVEFLVSFYNNEISEKSEIFDDQFSVERPDGSNFTLKIRSTKLEDSAMYFCASSEQFSYNSPLHFGNGTRLTVT.

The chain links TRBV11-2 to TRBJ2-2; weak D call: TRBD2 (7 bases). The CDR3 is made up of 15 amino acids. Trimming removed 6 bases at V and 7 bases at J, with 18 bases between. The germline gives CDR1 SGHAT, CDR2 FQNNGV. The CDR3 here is CASSSIGGQIGELFF. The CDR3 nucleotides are TGTGCCAGCAGTTCTATCGGGGGGCAAATCGGGGAGCTGTTTTTT.

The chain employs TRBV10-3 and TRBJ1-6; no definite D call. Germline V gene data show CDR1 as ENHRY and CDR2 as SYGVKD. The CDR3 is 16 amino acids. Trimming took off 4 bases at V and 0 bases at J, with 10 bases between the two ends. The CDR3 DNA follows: TGTGCCATCAGTGCGGGTGGAAGCTCCTATAATTCACCCCTCCACTTT. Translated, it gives CAISAGGSSYNSPLHF.

CDR3 DNA: TGTGCCAGCAGCTTGGTTTCAGGCTACAATGAGCAGTTCTTC. Translation gives CASSLVSGYNEQFF. The chain is built from TRBV5-5 and TRBJ2-1; D unresolved. Germline V gene data show CDR1 as SGHKS and CDR2 as YYEKEE (reference sequence). The CDR3 extends over 14 amino acids. Between the trimmed V and J ends, which lost 0 bases and 3 bases, there was a span of 7 bases.

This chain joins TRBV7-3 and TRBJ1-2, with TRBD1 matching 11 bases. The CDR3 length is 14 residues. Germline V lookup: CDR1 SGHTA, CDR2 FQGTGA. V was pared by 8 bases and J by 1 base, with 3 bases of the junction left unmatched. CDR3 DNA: TGTGCCAGCGGGACAGGGGGAAGTAACTATGGCTACACCTTC. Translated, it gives CASGTGGSNYGYTF.

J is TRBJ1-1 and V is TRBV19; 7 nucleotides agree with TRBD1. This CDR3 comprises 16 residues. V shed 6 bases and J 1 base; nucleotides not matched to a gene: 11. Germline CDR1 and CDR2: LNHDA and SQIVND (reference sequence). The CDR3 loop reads CASRKTGAATNTEAFF. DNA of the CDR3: TGTGCCAGTAGAAAAACAGGGGCCGCTACGAACACTGAAGCTTTCTTT.

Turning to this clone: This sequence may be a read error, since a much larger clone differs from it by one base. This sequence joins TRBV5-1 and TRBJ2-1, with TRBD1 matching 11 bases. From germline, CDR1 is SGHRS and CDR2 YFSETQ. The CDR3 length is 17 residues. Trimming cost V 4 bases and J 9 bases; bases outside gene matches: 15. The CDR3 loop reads CASSVARTGGGLGEQFF. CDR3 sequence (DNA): TGCGCCAGCAGCGTGGCCCGGACAGGGGGCGGCTTAGGTGAGCAGTTCTTC.

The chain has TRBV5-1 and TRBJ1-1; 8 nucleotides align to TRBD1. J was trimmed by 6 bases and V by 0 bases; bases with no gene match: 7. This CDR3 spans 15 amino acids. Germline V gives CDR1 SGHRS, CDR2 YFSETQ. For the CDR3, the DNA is TGCGCCAGCAGCTTGGGTCAGGGGGCTTTCTCTGAAGCTTTCTTT. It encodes CASSLGQGAFSEAFF.

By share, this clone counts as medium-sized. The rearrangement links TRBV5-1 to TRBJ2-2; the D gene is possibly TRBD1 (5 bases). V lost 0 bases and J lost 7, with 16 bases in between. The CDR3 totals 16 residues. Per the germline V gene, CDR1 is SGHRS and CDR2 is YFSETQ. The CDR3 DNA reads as TGCGCCAGCAGCTTGGAATTGGCTGGCCAGGGCGGGGAGCTGTTTTTT. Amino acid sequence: CASSLELAGQGGELFF.

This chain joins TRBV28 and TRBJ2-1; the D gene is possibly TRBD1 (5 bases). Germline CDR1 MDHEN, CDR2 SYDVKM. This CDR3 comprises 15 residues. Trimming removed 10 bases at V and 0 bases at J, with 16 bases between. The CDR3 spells CATSRELSSYNEQFF. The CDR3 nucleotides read TGTGCCACCTCCAGGGAACTAAGCTCCTACAATGAGCAGTTCTTC.

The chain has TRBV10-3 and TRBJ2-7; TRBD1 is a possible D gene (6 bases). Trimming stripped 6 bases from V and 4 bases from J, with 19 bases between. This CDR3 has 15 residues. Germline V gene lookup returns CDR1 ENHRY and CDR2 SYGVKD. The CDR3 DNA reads TGTGCCATCAGGGAACAGGGTCCACCGACTTACGAGCAGTACTTC. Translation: CAIREQGPPTYEQYF.

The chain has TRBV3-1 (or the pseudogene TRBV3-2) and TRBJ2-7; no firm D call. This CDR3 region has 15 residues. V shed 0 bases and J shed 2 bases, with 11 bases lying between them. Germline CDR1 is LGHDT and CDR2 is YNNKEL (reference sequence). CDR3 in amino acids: CASSQDHTSTYEQYF. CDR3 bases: TGTGCCAGCAGCCAAGATCACACATCTACCTACGAGCAGTACTTC.

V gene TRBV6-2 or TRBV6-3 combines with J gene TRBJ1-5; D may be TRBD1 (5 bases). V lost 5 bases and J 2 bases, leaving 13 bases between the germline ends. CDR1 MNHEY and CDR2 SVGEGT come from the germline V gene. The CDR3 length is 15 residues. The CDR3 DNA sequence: TGTGCCAGCAGTCTCGACAGCTCAGGCAATCAGCCCCAGCATTTT. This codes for CASSLDSSGNQPQHF.

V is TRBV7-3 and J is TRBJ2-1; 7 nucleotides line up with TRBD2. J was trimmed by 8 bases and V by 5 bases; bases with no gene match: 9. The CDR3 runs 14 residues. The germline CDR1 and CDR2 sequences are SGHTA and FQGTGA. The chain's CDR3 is CASSPGLGRDEQFF. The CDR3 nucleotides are TGTGCCAGCAGCCCAGGACTAGGAAGAGATGAGCAGTTCTTC.